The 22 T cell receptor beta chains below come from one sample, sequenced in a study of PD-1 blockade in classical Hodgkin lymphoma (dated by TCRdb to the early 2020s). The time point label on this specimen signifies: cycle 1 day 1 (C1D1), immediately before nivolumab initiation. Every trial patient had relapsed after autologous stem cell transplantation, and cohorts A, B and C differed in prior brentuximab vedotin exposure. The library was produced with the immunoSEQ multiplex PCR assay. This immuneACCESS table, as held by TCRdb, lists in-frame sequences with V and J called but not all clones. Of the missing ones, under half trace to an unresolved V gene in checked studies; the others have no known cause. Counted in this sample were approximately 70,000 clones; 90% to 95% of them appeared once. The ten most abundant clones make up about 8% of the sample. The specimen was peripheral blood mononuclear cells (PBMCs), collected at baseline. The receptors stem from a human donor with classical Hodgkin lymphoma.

For the CDR3, the DNA is TGTGCCACCAGCAGAGGACTAGCGGGCAACAATGAGCAGTTCTTC. It encodes CATSRGLAGNNEQFF. The chain couples TRBV15 to TRBJ2-1, with TRBD2 matching 10 bases. This CDR3 region has 15 residues. CDR1 and CDR2 (germline): LNHNV, YYDKDF (reference sequence). J gave up 5 bases and V 1 base, and 2 bases lay outside the gene matches. Supplemented by reference TRBV15 and TRBJ2-1, the full variable domain reads DAMVIQNPRYQVTQFGKPVTLSCSQTLNHNVMYWYQQKSSQAPKLLFHYYDKDFNNEADTPDNFQSRRPNTSFCFLDIRSPGLGDTAMYLCATSRGLAGNNEQFFGPGTRLTVL.

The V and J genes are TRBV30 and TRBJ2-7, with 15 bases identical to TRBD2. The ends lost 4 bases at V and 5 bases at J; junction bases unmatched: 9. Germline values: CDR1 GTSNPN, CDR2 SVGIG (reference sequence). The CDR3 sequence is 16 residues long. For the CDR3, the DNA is TGTGCCTGGACAGGACTAGCGGGAGGGCCCAGCGACGAGCAGTACTTC. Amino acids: CAWTGLAGGPSDEQYF.

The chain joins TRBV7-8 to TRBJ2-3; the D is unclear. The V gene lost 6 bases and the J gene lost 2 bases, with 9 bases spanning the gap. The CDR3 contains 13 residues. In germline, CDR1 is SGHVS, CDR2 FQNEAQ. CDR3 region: CASRGDSTDTQYF. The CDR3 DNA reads TGTGCCAGCAGAGGTGACTCCACAGATACGCAGTATTTT.

The chain's CDR3 is CASRPGGSYEQYF. In DNA form, the CDR3 reads TGTGCCAGCAGACCCGGAGGGTCCTACGAGCAGTACTTC. The chain couples TRBV6-6 to TRBJ2-7; D may be TRBD2 (6 bases). With 6 bases removed from V and 1 base from J, the gap between germline ends came to 10 bases. CDR3 length: 13 amino acids. CDR1 and CDR2 (germline): MNHNY, SVGAGI (reference sequence).

DNA for the CDR3: TGCGCCAGCAGCCAAGTTGCGGGAGGCTACAATGAGCAGTTCTTC. The encoded protein is CASSQVAGGYNEQFF. V gene TRBV4-3 combines with J gene TRBJ2-1, with TRBD2 matching 8 bases. There are 15 residues in the CDR3. J gave up 3 bases and V 1 base, and 2 bases lay outside the gene matches. Germline assignment: CDR1 LGHNA and CDR2 YSLEER.

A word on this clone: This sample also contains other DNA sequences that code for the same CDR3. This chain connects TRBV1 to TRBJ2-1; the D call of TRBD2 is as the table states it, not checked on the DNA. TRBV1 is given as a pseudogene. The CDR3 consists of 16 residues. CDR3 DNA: TGCACCAGCAGCCCGCCCGCGGCTTGTTCCTACAATGAGCAGTTCTTC. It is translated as CTSSPPAACSYNEQFF.

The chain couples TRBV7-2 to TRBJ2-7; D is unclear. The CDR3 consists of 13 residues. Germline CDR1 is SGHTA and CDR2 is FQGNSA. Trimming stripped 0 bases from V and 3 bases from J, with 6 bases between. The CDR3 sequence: CASSLAGLYEQYF. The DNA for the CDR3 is TGTGCCAGCAGCTTAGCGGGCCTCTACGAGCAGTACTTC.

DNA for the CDR3: TGTGCCAGCAGCTTAGAAGGGATTTATGGCTACACCTTC. This encodes CASSLEGIYGYTF. V is TRBV7-9 and J is TRBJ1-2; no clear D. This CDR3 has 13 amino acids. Trimming took off 1 base at V and 5 bases at J, with 8 bases between the two ends. Germline CDR1 SEHNR, CDR2 FQNEAQ (reference sequence).

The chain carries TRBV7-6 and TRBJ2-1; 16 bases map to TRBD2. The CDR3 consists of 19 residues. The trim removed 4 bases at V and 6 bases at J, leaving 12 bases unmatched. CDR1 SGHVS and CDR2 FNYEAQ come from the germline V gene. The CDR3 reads CASSSFSLGLAGGINEQFF. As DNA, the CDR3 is TGTGCCAGCAGCTCGTTTTCCTTGGGACTAGCGGGGGGGATCAATGAGCAGTTCTTC.

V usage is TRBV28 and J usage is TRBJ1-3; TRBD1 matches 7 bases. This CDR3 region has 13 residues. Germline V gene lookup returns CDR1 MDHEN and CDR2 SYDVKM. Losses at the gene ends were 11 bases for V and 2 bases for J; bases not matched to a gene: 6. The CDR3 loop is CALGDSPGNTIYF. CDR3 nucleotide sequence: TGTGCCCTCGGGGACAGCCCTGGAAACACCATATATTTT.

The CDR3: CASSVAPGGGPDTQYF. CDR3 DNA: TGTGCCAGCAGCGTAGCCCCGGGAGGAGGACCAGATACGCAGTATTTT. V and J are TRBV9 and TRBJ2-3, with 7 bases matching TRBD2. V lost 0 bases to trimming and J lost 4 bases; unmatched junction nucleotides: 8. Germline V CDR1 and CDR2: SGDLS, YYNGEE. This CDR3 region has 16 residues.

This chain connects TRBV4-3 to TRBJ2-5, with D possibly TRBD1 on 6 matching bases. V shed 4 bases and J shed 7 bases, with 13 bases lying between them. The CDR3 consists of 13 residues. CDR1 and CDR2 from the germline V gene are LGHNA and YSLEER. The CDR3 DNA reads TGCGCCAGCAGCCGGGACACCGAGGCGACCCAGTACTTC. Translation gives CASSRDTEATQYF.

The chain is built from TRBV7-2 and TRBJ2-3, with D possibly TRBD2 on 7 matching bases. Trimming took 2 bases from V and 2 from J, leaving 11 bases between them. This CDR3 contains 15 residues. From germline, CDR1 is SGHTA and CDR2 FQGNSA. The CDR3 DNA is TGTGCCAGCAGCTTAAAGGCGGGGGCCACAGATACGCAGTATTTT. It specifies CASSLKAGATDTQYF.

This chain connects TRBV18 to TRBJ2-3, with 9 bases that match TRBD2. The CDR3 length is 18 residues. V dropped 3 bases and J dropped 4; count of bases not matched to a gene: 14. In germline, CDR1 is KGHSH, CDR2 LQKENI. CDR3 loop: CASSPRLAVTLGADTQYF. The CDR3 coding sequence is TGTGCCAGCTCACCGCGACTAGCGGTCACCCTCGGCGCAGATACGCAGTATTTT.

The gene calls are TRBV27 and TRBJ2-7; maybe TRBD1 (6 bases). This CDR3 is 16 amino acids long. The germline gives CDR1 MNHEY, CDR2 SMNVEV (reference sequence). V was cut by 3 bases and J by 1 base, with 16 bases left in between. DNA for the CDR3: TGTGCCAGCAGTTTGGCCCAGGGGTTTGTGTCCTACGAGCAGTACTTC. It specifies CASSLAQGFVSYEQYF.

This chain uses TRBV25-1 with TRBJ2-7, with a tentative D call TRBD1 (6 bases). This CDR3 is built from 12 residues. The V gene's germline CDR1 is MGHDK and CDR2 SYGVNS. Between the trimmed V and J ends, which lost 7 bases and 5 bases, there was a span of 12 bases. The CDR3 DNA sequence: TGTGCCAGCACCAATCCAGGGGACGAGCAGTACTTC. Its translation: CASTNPGDEQYF.

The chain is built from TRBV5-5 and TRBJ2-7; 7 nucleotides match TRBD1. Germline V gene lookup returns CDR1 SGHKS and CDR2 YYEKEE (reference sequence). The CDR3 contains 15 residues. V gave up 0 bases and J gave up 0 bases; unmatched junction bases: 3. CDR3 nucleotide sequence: TGTGCCAGCAGCTTGGTACAGGGGTCCTCCTACGAGCAGTACTTC. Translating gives CASSLVQGSSYEQYF.

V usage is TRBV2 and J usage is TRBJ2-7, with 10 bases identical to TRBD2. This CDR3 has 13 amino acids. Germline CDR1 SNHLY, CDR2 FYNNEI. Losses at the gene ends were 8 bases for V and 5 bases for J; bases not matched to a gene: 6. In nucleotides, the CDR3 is TGTGCCAGCGTGGGACTAGCGAGGAACGAGCAGTACTTC. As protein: CASVGLARNEQYF.

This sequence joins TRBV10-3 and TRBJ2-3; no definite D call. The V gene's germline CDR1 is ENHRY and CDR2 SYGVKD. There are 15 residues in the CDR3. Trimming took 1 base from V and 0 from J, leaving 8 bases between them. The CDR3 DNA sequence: TGTGCCATCAGTGAGTACCTAACGAGCACAGATACGCAGTATTTT. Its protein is CAISEYLTSTDTQYF.

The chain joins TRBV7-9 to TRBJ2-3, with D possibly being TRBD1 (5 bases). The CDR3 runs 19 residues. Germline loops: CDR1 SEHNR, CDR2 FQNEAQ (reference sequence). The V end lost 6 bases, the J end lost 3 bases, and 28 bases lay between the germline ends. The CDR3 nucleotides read TGTGCCAGCAGGCCCGCTCCCGCCAGAGTGGGGCGCTGGACAGATACGCAGTATTTT. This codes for CASRPAPARVGRWTDTQYF.

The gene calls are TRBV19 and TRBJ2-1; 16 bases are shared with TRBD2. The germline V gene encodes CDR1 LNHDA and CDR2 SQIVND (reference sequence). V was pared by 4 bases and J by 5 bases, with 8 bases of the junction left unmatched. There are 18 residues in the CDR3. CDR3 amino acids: CASSTRGLAGGPDNEQFF. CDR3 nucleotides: TGTGCCAGTAGTACTCGGGGACTAGCGGGAGGGCCCGACAATGAGCAGTTCTTC.

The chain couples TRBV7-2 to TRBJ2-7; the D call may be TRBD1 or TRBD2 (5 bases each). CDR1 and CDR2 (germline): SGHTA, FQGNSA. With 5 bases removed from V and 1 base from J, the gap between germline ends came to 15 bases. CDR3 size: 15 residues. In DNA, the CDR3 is TGTGCCAGCAGCCCAGCTCCGGGGCTGTCCTACGAGCAGTACTTC. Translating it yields CASSPAPGLSYEQYF.